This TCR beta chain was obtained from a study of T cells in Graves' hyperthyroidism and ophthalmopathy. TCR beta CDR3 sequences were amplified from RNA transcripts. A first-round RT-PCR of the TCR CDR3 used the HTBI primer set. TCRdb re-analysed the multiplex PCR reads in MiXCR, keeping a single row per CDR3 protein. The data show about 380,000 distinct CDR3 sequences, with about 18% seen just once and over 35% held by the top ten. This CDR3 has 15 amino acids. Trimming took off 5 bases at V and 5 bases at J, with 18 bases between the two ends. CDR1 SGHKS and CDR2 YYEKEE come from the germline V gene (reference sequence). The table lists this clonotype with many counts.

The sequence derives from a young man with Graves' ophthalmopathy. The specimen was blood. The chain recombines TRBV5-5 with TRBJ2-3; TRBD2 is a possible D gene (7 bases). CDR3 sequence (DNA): TGTGCCAGCAGTTTTATCGGAGGGGGGGAAGATACGCAGTATTTT. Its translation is CASSFIGGGEDTQYF.